One sample yielded the 2 T cell receptor beta chains listed below, sequenced in a study of blood T cell repertoires in COVID-19. Sequencing used immunoSEQ multiplex PCR; TCRdb keeps in-frame clones, though not all of them. The repertoire holds about 250,000 clones, about four fifths seen once, with approximately 5.3% in the top ten. Sequencing was carried out using peripheral blood. The receptor source for this set is a man older than 75 with acute or convalescent COVID-19.

The V call is TRBV7-8, the J call TRBJ1-5, with 9 bases identical to TRBD1. The CDR3 is 16 amino acids. V gave up 4 bases and J gave up 1 base; unmatched junction bases: 5. Looked up from germline, CDR1 is SGHVS and CDR2 is FQNEAQ. The CDR3 DNA reads TGTGCCAGCAGCTCACAGGGGGCGCGAAGCAATCAGCCCCAGCATTTT. Translation: CASSSQGARSNQPQHF.

CDR3 sequence reads: CAWGTVKETQYF. Here the CDR3 DNA reads TGTGCCTGGGGGACAGTGAAAGAGACCCAGTACTTC. The chain couples TRBV30 to TRBJ2-5, with TRBD1 matching over 7 bases. Germline CDR1 and CDR2: GTSNPN and SVGIG (reference sequence). The CDR3 contains 12 residues. V lost 5 bases to trimming and J lost 3 bases; unmatched junction nucleotides: 3.